This TCR beta chain originates from a study of cytomegalovirus exposure and HLA in healthy donors. As for the study in general: Among a few hundred genotyped donors, about 83% fell in the Caucasian-associated ancestry cluster. Study observations and caveats: Later work associated roughly 15,000 TCR beta sequences with HLA alleles at 0.05 false discovery rate.

Concerning this clone itself: What it binds is not known.

Primers included in the PCR were 60 Vbeta and 13 Jbeta primers. Assay: immunoSEQ multiplex PCR; the TCRdb copy retains only in-frame clones and omits some. The data show around 150,000 clones, roughly 77% seen once. The sequence was obtained from a woman younger than 30 in good health and CMV-seronegative. The source material was PBMCs.

The CDR3 DNA follows: TGCGCCAGCAGCTTGTATGGGAAGGCAGGGGCATCACCCCTCCACTTT. It encodes CASSLYGKAGASPLHF. The chain has TRBV5-1 and TRBJ1-6, with D tentatively TRBD1 (6 bases). V gave up 1 base and J gave up 10 bases, with 18 bases separating them. Germline CDR1 is SGHRS and CDR2 is YFSETQ. There are 16 residues in the CDR3.